This TCR beta chain was documented in a study of radiation and T cells in renal cell carcinoma (dated by TCRdb to about 2020). For the study in its entirety: The samples were drawn from a clinical trial, where primary renal cell carcinomas were treated with 15 Gy of stereotactic body radiation therapy and then removed by nephrectomy 4 weeks afterward. In total, some 52 samples underwent TCR beta sequencing: 25 or so tumors plus 27 peripheral blood samples. Across all 55 or so samples, 3.5 million to 4.5 million unique CDR3 nucleotide sequences encoding roughly 2,800,000 unique CDR3 amino acid sequences were identified.

The label giving this sample's time point can be read as: blood 2 weeks post-SBRT. This specimen's treatment or condition label, interpreted: 15 Gy SBRT to primary tumor, nephrectomy 4 weeks later. To follow tumor-enriched clonotypes, serial peripheral blood was collected from radiation-treated patients at baseline and at 2 weeks and 4 weeks after SBRT. Every patient had renal cell carcinoma of clear cell pathology. Genomic DNA for TCR sequencing was prepared using the QIAamp DNA Blood Mini Kit (Qiagen). The analyses included only samples that passed all quality control checks. To note about this clone: This clone's antigen is unknown. Per-base qualities were not stored, and no clone one base away is much larger.

V has 4 bases trimmed and J has 5 bases trimmed; junction bases matching no gene number 7. Including cysteine and phenylalanine, the CDR3 has 14 amino acids. The retained sequence is limited to the CDR3, 42 bases, with the frame set at the first base. The germline V gene (reference sequence) sets CDR1 to SGHNT and CDR2 to YYREEE. What the work shows at the level of the full study, not this receptor alone: Because the trial had a single-armed design, the trial could not examine how radiation dose or scheduling affected the TCR repertoire. Because no pretreatment tumor biopsies were available, whether clonotypes were present in the tumor at baseline could not be determined. Top tumor clonotypes rose in blood from baseline to 2 weeks post-radiation, then contracted by 4 weeks, suggesting transient expansion of tumor-resident clones. Changes in the blood repertoire were not tracked past 4 weeks after treatment.

TCR beta libraries were generated from genomic DNA with the immunoSEQ kit, following the manufacturer's recommendations. For library preparation, a first multiplex PCR was performed with proprietary primers, followed by a second PCR in which unique barcodes were added, and bead cleanups were performed after each round. A kit-provided positive control reaction and a negative control reaction were included in every sample batch. The final libraries were assessed on an Agilent 4200 TapeStation D1000 ScreenTape, pooled by volume, and quantified by qPCR. An Illumina NextSeq500 fitted with a MidOutput 150-cycle cartridge performed the sequencing, running 156 Read1 cycles and 15 Index1 cycles with the kit's custom primers. The pooled library was loaded at 0.85 to 1 pM, with a roughly 20% PhiX control spiked in. The paper's data handling went like this. Vendor-processed data were analyzed in R, with a clonotype defined as all T cells sharing the same CDR3 nucleotide sequence. For clone abundance analyses, frequencies were normalized to the 10,000 most abundant clones in each sample. Public T cell clones, which averaged fewer than five per sample, were removed prior to analysis. Tumor-enriched clonotypes and baseline blood-enriched clonotypes were defined as those with an abundance difference of at least 32-fold between compartments. Clonotypes expanded or contracted between blood time points were identified with a beta-binomial differential abundance model. Tumor-blood repertoire similarity was measured with the Baroni-Urbani and Buser coefficient, and groups were compared using two-tailed Wilcoxon tests in R. Sourced from immuneACCESS, this table was stored by TCRdb with only in-frame sequences that have V and J called. A share of the clones is absent; for the studies checked, an unresolved V gene accounts for under half, and the remainder has no known explanation. That table furnishes V, J and clone size, whereas the DNA furnished D and trimming. This sample lists 120,000 or so clones; roughly four fifths were detected once. Of the sample, 5.8% falls within the top ten clones.

Rearrangement joined TRBV5-4 to TRBJ2-7, with 9 bases matching TRBD1. The source was blood, collected from a patient whose treatment included radiotherapy and nephrectomy. This TCR was recovered from a man aged 50 to 59 with renal cell carcinoma. The DNA sequence is given as TGTGCCAGCAGCACGGGACAGGGCCGCCACGAGCAGTACTTC. Its amino acids are CASSTGQGRHEQYF.